The sequence of this T cell receptor beta chain was determined in a study of Graves' ophthalmopathy and Graves' hyperthyroidism. Broader study findings: The 13-signature model separated ophthalmopathy from stable hyperthyroidism at almost 90% sensitivity and around 77% specificity.

Amplification targeted the TCR beta CDR3 regions, with RNA transcripts as the source material. A first-round RT-PCR used HTBI primers, followed by a second-round multiplex PCR. From the multiplex PCR reads, TCRdb called clonotypes with MiXCR, one entry per CDR3 protein. Seen here are about 230,000 distinct CDR3 sequences, around 50% observed once, and the top ten hold around half. Under 3 months in duration, the ophthalmopathy in affected donors had moderate-to-severe activity, CAS ≥3 and NOSPECS ≥4. This clonotype was detected a few times. The antigen is not known. From germline, CDR1 is DFQATT and CDR2 SNEGSKA (reference sequence). The CDR3 length is 17 residues. Deletions cut 6 bases from V and 1 base from J, with 19 bases between.

The J gene is TRBJ2-6, the V gene TRBV20-1; D gene uncertain. The source is an adult man with Graves' ophthalmopathy. The sequenced sample was peripheral blood. The CDR3 spells CSAHLGVQTSGANVLTF. In DNA form, the CDR3 reads TGCAGTGCCCACCTTGGGGTGCAGACGTCTGGGGCCAACGTCCTGACTTTC.